What follows are 32 T cell receptor beta chains derived from one specimen sequenced in a study of human T cells and chemical hapten exposure. Indicated time point: patch test 1, 2 weeks after DPC sensitization. Stated treatment: therapeutic diphenylcyclopropenone sensitization with weekly scalp DPC. MiXCR was run by TCRdb on the RACE reads, yielding one entry per CDR3 protein. This sample has 65,000 to 85,000 distinct CDR3 sequences, with over 9.5% found just once. The specimen was whole blood, collected in connection with sensitization to the hapten diphenylcyclopropenone (DPC). The receptors shown here come from a woman in her sixties with alopecia areata. Some clones in this sample may be carry-over from other donors' samples.

This clonotype was counted a few times. The chain uses TRBV7-9 and TRBJ2-7; maybe TRBD1 (7 bases). The CDR3 covers 13 residues. CDR1 and CDR2 (germline): SEHNR, FQNEAQ (reference sequence). V was cut by 7 bases and J by 5 bases, with 15 bases left in between. CDR3 amino acids: CASTPGGTDEQYF. The CDR3 bases are TGTGCCAGCACCCCAGGGGGGACCGACGAGCAGTACTTC.

Only a few counts were recorded for this clonotype. The V gene is TRBV6-1, the J gene TRBJ2-3; D tentatively reads TRBD1 or TRBD2 (5 bases each). Per the germline V gene, CDR1 is MNHNS and CDR2 is SASEGT. This CDR3 has 13 amino acids. V was trimmed by 7 bases and J by 6 bases, leaving 14 bases between them. The CDR3 protein is CASNRGVRDTQYF. Here the CDR3 DNA reads TGTGCCAGCAATAGGGGAGTGCGGGATACGCAGTATTTT.

In this sample, this clonotype turned up a few times. J is TRBJ1-1 and V is TRBV2; no firm D call. This CDR3 contains 12 residues. The V end was cut by 5 bases, the J end by 4 bases, with 8 bases between. The V gene's germline CDR1 is SNHLY and CDR2 FYNNEI. DNA of the CDR3: TGTGCCAGCAGTTCCGGGTTCACTGAAGCTTTCTTT. It encodes CASSSGFTEAFF.

This clonotype was seen many times. The chain is built from TRBV5-5 and TRBJ1-1; 9 nucleotides agree with TRBD1. CDR1 SGHKS and CDR2 YYEKEE come from the germline V gene (reference sequence). Unmatched junction bases numbered 4, after V lost 2 bases and J lost 5 bases. This CDR3 contains 14 residues. This CDR3 reads CASSLTGGRTEAFF. In DNA form, the CDR3 reads TGTGCCAGCAGCTTAACAGGGGGCAGAACTGAAGCTTTCTTT.

The rearrangement uses TRBV4-2 and TRBJ2-7; no firm D call. The CDR3 runs to 15 residues. Germline V gene sequence: CDR1 LGHNA, CDR2 YNFKEQ. V lost 0 bases and J 1 base, leaving 10 bases between the germline ends. CDR3 DNA sequence: TGTGCCAGCAGCCAAGATACACGTAATTCCTACGAGCAGTACTTC. This encodes CASSQDTRNSYEQYF.

About this clonotype itself: A much larger clone sits a single nucleotide away, making a read error possible. The chain employs TRBV12-3 or TRBV12-4 and TRBJ2-4, with D perhaps TRBD1 or TRBD2 (6 bases each). The CDR3 sequence is 18 residues long. CDR3 loop: CASSHRRTGAEAKNIQDF. Written as DNA, the CDR3 is TGTGCCAGCAGCCACCGACGTACGGGGGCCGAAGCCAAAAACATTCAGGACTTC.

The sample holds many counts of this clonotype. The rearrangement uses TRBV3-1 and TRBJ1-3; no firm D call. The V gene's germline CDR1 is LGHDT and CDR2 YNNKEL (reference sequence). The CDR3 sequence is 13 residues long. Trimming removed 3 bases from V and 0 bases from J, with 3 bases in between. CDR3 sequence reads: CASSQSSGNTIYF. CDR3 in DNA: TGTGCCAGCAGCCAGAGCTCTGGAAACACCATATATTTT.

This clonotype was recorded at least ten times. The CDR3 sequence is CASSYVLKSGQGLNEQFF. CDR3 bases: TGTGCCAGCAGTTACGTGTTAAAATCGGGACAGGGCCTCAATGAGCAGTTCTTC. The chain has TRBV6-6 and TRBJ2-1; 9 bases align to TRBD1. V lost 2 bases, J lost 6 bases, and 14 bases stayed unmatched. The CDR3 has 18 amino acids. Per the germline V gene, CDR1 is MNHNY and CDR2 is SVGAGI (reference sequence).

This clonotype has at least ten counts. The rearrangement joins TRBV7-2 to TRBJ1-2; the D gene is possibly TRBD1 (6 bases). The germline CDR1 and CDR2 sequences are SGHTA and FQGNSA. The CDR3 is made up of 14 amino acids. With 5 bases removed from V and 2 bases from J, the gap between germline ends came to 12 bases. CDR3 bases: TGTGCCAGCAGCATACAGGGAGTCAACTATGGCTACACCTTC. This translates into CASSIQGVNYGYTF. The full variable domain, rest sourced from reference TRBV7-2 and TRBJ1-2, is GAGVSQSPSNKVTEKGKDVELRCDPISGHTALYWYRQSLGQGLEFLIYFQGNSAPDKSGLPSDRFSAERTGGSVSTLTIQRTQQEDSAVYLCASSIQGVNYGYTFGSGTRLTVV.

This clonotype was recorded a few times. The chain is built from TRBV5-1 and TRBJ2-7, with 7 bases matching TRBD1. Germline V gene sequence: CDR1 SGHRS, CDR2 YFSETQ. The CDR3 runs 14 residues. J lost 4 bases, V lost 3 bases, and 7 bases had no gene match. CDR3 protein: CASSSRTGRYEQYF. For the CDR3, the DNA is TGCGCCAGCAGCTCCCGGACAGGAAGATACGAGCAGTACTTC.

This clonotype has just a few counts. V usage is TRBV10-3 and J usage is TRBJ2-4; TRBD2 aligns across 8 bases. Looked up from germline, CDR1 is ENHRY and CDR2 is SYGVKD. V gave up 1 base and J gave up 0 bases; unmatched junction bases: 5. CDR3 length: 17 amino acids. CDR3 in DNA: TGTGCCATCAGTGAGTGGAGCGGGGGAGGAGCCAAAAACATTCAGTACTTC. Its protein is CAISEWSGGGAKNIQYF.

The rearrangement joins TRBV29-1 to TRBJ1-1; D is unresolved. This CDR3 contains 10 residues. CDR1 and CDR2 (germline): SQVTM, ANQGSEA. V gave up 6 bases and J gave up 9 bases, with 11 bases separating them. CDR3 DNA: TGCAGCGTGGATACTCGAAAAGCTTTCTTT. Translation gives CSVDTRKAFF.

This chain uses TRBV29-1 with TRBJ2-2, with D perhaps matching TRBD2 (5 bases). Germline CDR1 is SQVTM and CDR2 is ANQGSEA. V was trimmed by 4 bases and J by 5 bases, leaving 11 bases between them. The CDR3 sequence is 13 residues long. The CDR3 reads CSVGSGYTGELFF. As DNA, the CDR3 is TGCAGCGTTGGCAGCGGATATACCGGGGAGCTGTTTTTT.

This clonotype was observed at least ten times. The chain uses TRBV9 and TRBJ1-1; D gene ambiguous. V lost 0 bases and J lost 4, with 10 bases in between. This CDR3 has 14 amino acids. Germline loops: CDR1 SGDLS, CDR2 YYNGEE. CDR3 amino acids: CASSVGTATTEAFF. The CDR3 nucleotides read TGTGCCAGCAGCGTAGGAACAGCTACCACTGAAGCTTTCTTT.

The table lists this clonotype with many counts. V gene TRBV24-1 combines with J gene TRBJ2-3, with 9 bases fitting TRBD1. The junction had 4 bases not matched to a gene; V was cut back by 4 bases and J by 3 bases. Germline V gene sequence: CDR1 KGHDR, CDR2 SFDVKD. The length of the CDR3 is 15 residues. CDR3 nucleotide sequence: TGTGCCACCAGTGAAACCGGGACAGGGACAGATACGCAGTATTTT. This encodes CATSETGTGTDTQYF.

The V and J genes are TRBV7-9 and TRBJ1-6; no definite D call. The length of the CDR3 is 13 residues. The V gene lost 3 bases and the J gene lost 7 bases, with 7 bases spanning the gap. Germline CDR1 and CDR2: SEHNR and FQNEAQ (reference sequence). As DNA, the CDR3 is TGTGCCAGCAGCTTCGGCCGAAATTCACCCCTCCACTTT. Translating gives CASSFGRNSPLHF.

This clonotype was counted a few times. This chain joins TRBV2 and TRBJ1-2; D is undetermined. Germline CDR1 is SNHLY and CDR2 is FYNNEI. CDR3 length equals 11 residues. V lost 6 bases and J 7 bases, leaving 9 bases between the germline ends. The CDR3 loop is CASRGGRGYTF. CDR3 nucleotides: TGTGCCAGCAGGGGCGGCCGTGGCTACACCTTC.

This clonotype was detected many times. V gene TRBV5-1 combines with J gene TRBJ1-6; TRBD1 matches at 8 bases. The germline CDR1 and CDR2 sequences are SGHRS and YFSETQ. V shed 3 bases and J 6 bases; nucleotides not matched to a gene: 5. This CDR3 has 15 residues. The CDR3 nucleotides read TGCGCCAGCAGCTATTCAGGACAGGGTAATTCACCCCTCCACTTT. Protein product: CASSYSGQGNSPLHF.

In its sample, this clonotype was seen many times. The V and J genes are TRBV11-2 and TRBJ1-1; TRBD1 matches 7 bases. After removal of 5 bases from V and 5 bases from J, the junction contained 5 bases not matched to a gene. CDR1 and CDR2 (germline): SGHAT, FQNNGV. This CDR3 is 13 amino acids long. The chain's CDR3 is CASSLGGRTEAFF. The CDR3 DNA follows: TGTGCCAGCAGCCTAGGGGGCAGAACTGAAGCTTTCTTT.

This clonotype was seen more than once but under ten times. This sequence joins TRBV20-1 and TRBJ1-4; 7 positions match TRBD1. With 3 bases clipped from V and 10 bases from J, the junction kept 11 bases outside the gene matches. The germline V gene encodes CDR1 DFQATT and CDR2 SNEGSKA (reference sequence). The CDR3 runs to 14 residues. The CDR3 nucleotides read TGCAGTGCTAGTAGACAGGGAGTCTACGGAAAACTGTTTTTT. It translates to CSASRQGVYGKLFF.

The rearrangement uses TRBV2 and TRBJ2-1; 7 nucleotides match TRBD1. The CDR3 has 14 amino acids. With 4 bases clipped from V and 2 bases from J, the junction kept 2 bases outside the gene matches. The V gene's germline CDR1 is SNHLY and CDR2 FYNNEI. CDR3 loop: CASSVRGPYNEQFF. The CDR3 DNA reads TGTGCCAGCAGTGTTAGGGGGCCCTACAATGAGCAGTTCTTC.

This clonotype was seen a handful of times. V usage is TRBV6-2 or TRBV6-3 and J usage is TRBJ2-2, with 8 bases aligning to TRBD1. Trimming took 4 bases from V and 0 from J; bases not matched to a gene: 1. Germline V gene sequence: CDR1 MNHEY, CDR2 SVGEGT. The CDR3 has 15 residues. CDR3 sequence reads: CASSSGQANTGELFF. CDR3 DNA sequence: TGTGCCAGCAGTTCGGGACAGGCGAACACCGGGGAGCTGTTTTTT.

In this sample, this clonotype turned up a few times. The chain is built from TRBV7-6 and TRBJ2-1; D is perhaps TRBD1 (5 bases). Germline V lookup: CDR1 SGHVS, CDR2 FNYEAQ. The CDR3 length is 14 residues. V was pared by 3 bases and J by 5 bases, with 11 bases between. The DNA of the CDR3 is TGTGCCAGCAGCTTGGGGCTGATGAACAATGAGCAGTTCTTC. Amino acids: CASSLGLMNNEQFF.

This clonotype has just a few counts. The gene calls are TRBV10-2 and TRBJ2-5; possible D gene TRBD2, 5 bases. Deletions cut 6 bases from V and 1 base from J, with 6 bases between. CDR3 length: 12 amino acids. Per germline, CDR1 WSHSY and CDR2 SAAADI. CDR3: CASRDFQETQYF. The CDR3, as DNA: TGCGCCAGCAGGGACTTCCAAGAGACCCAGTACTTC.

This clonotype was observed a handful of times. The chain is built from TRBV18 and TRBJ2-1; 8 nucleotides align to TRBD1. Germline V gene sequence: CDR1 KGHSH, CDR2 LQKENI. There are 15 residues in the CDR3. V gave up 4 bases and J gave up 5 bases; unmatched junction bases: 7. DNA for the CDR3: TGTGCCAGCTCACTCGGGGACAGGCCCAACAATGAGCAGTTCTTC. Amino acids: CASSLGDRPNNEQFF.

The genes are TRBV25-1 and TRBJ1-2; D might be TRBD1 (6 bases). Germline CDR1 is MGHDK and CDR2 is SYGVNS. The CDR3 consists of 15 residues. Trimming cost V 3 bases and J 4 bases, with 15 bases left between them. The CDR3 protein is CASSDPQGYGYGYTF. CDR3 coding DNA: TGTGCCAGCAGTGACCCGCAGGGGTACGGCTATGGCTACACCTTC.

This clonotype was picked up many times. The chain uses TRBV9 and TRBJ1-2; a possible D gene is TRBD1 (6 bases). This CDR3 contains 15 residues. The germline V gene has CDR1 SGDLS and CDR2 YYNGEE. The ends were cut back, 0 bases at V and 1 base at J, with 10 bases in the middle. Here the CDR3 DNA reads TGTGCCAGCAGCGTAGGGGCGGACAGTAACTATGGCTACACCTTC. Protein product: CASSVGADSNYGYTF.

This clonotype has more than one count but fewer than ten. The rearrangement uses TRBV12-3 or TRBV12-4 and TRBJ2-6; D is perhaps TRBD1 or TRBD2 (5 bases each). The CDR3 extends over 14 amino acids. Deletions cut 6 bases from V and 9 bases from J, with 15 bases between. The CDR3 region is CASSSAGTYNVLTF. CDR3 in DNA: TGTGCCAGCAGCAGTGCCGGGACCTACAACGTCCTGACTTTC.

At least ten counts were recorded for this clonotype. J is TRBJ2-1 and V is TRBV7-2; the match to TRBD2 covers 10 bases. CDR3 length: 18 residues. The germline V gene encodes CDR1 SGHTA and CDR2 FQGNSA. J was trimmed by 9 bases and V by 1 base; bases with no gene match: 15. CDR3 nucleotides: TGTGCCAGCAGCTTAGTCCCCGGATTGAGCGGGGGGGCCGGTGAGCAGTTCTTC. Its protein is CASSLVPGLSGGAGEQFF. The entire variable domain, with the rest obtained from reference TRBV7-2 and TRBJ2-1, is as follows: GAGVSQSPSNKVTEKGKDVELRCDPISGHTALYWYRQSLGQGLEFLIYFQGNSAPDKSGLPSDRFSAERTGGSVSTLTIQRTQQEDSAVYLCASSLVPGLSGGAGEQFFGPGTRLTVL.

This clonotype came up a few times. The gene calls are TRBV2 and TRBJ2-1, with 8 bases that match TRBD1. This CDR3 has 20 residues. After removal of 5 bases from V and 6 bases from J, the junction contained 24 bases not matched to a gene. Germline assignment: CDR1 SNHLY and CDR2 FYNNEI. CDR3 amino acids: CASSRNYRDPGGPRRNEQFF. CDR3 bases: TGTGCCAGCAGTCGAAACTACCGGGATCCAGGGGGCCCCCGTCGCAATGAGCAGTTCTTC. The full variable domain, rest sourced from reference TRBV2 and TRBJ2-1, is EPEVTQTPSHQVTQMGQEVILRCVPISNHLYFYWYRQILGQKVEFLVSFYNNEISEKSEIFDDQFSVERPDGSNFTLKIRSTKLEDSAMYFCASSRNYRDPGGPRRNEQFFGPGTRLTVL.

This clonotype was recorded at least ten times. The rearrangement uses TRBV20-1 and TRBJ2-1, with 8 bases that match TRBD2. CDR1 and CDR2 (germline): DFQATT, SNEGSKA (reference sequence). CDR3 size: 14 residues. The V and J ends lost 5 bases and 7 bases, in that order; junction bases with no gene match: 10. The CDR3 spells CSADGGGLRNEQFF. DNA of the CDR3: TGCAGTGCTGACGGGGGGGGCCTCAGAAATGAGCAGTTCTTC.

At least ten counts were recorded for this clonotype. The V gene is TRBV6-5, the J gene TRBJ2-3; TRBD2 matches at 7 bases. The CDR3 runs 16 residues. Germline values: CDR1 MNHEY, CDR2 SVGAGI. Losses at the gene ends were 4 bases for V and 5 bases for J; bases not matched to a gene: 12. The chain's CDR3 is CASSSRPSGAGDTQYF. DNA of the CDR3: TGTGCCAGCAGTTCCAGGCCTAGCGGAGCAGGAGATACGCAGTATTTT.